The 8 T cell receptor beta chains in this list originate from one sample, sequenced in a study of vaccination and CD4 T cells after COVID-19. Described treatment: roughly 10-day PBMC culture with coronavirus spike peptide pools or control peptides (ViraFEST assay). The study sequenced cultured CD4+ T cell DNA using the Oncomine TCR Beta short-read assay. MiXCR was run by TCRdb on the PCR reads, yielding one entry per CDR3 protein. Counted here are 9,500 to 15,000 distinct CDR3 sequences, around three fifths occurring once; the ten biggest clones make up roughly 23%. The antigens for these receptors are not known. The sample consisted of CD4+ T cells from blood, cultured in vitro. These receptors came from a human donor who had recovered from COVID-19.

This clonotype was seen a handful of times. The chain is built from TRBV28 and TRBJ2-7, with 10 bases matching TRBD2. The CDR3 has 16 amino acids. CDR1 is MDHEN, CDR2 SYDVKM, per germline. The V gene end was trimmed by 3 bases and the J gene end by 4 bases; junction bases not matched to a gene: 9. The CDR3 coding sequence is TGTGCCAGCAGTTTTACTGGACTAGCGGAATATTACGAGCAGTACTTC. Translated, it gives CASSFTGLAEYYEQYF.

Here the CDR3 DNA reads TGTGCCAGCAGCACACGTACGCAGTATTTT. It codes for CASSTRTQYF. The genes are TRBV7-9 and TRBJ2-3; D not resolved. Germline V gene data show CDR1 as SEHNR and CDR2 as FQNEAQ (reference sequence). The V and J ends lost 5 bases and 8 bases respectively, with 5 bases between them. CDR3 length: 10 amino acids.

This clonotype was observed a few times. The rearrangement uses TRBV7-8 and TRBJ2-5; D is undetermined. From germline, CDR1 is SGHVS and CDR2 FQNEAQ. V lost 5 bases, J lost 1 base, and 11 bases lay in between. The CDR3 length is 14 residues. CDR3 in amino acids: CASSEGSSQETQYF. The DNA of the CDR3 is TGTGCCAGCAGCGAAGGGTCCTCCCAAGAGACCCAGTACTTC.

The rearrangement links TRBV12-3 or TRBV12-4 to TRBJ1-2, with D unclear. V lost 1 base and J lost 6, with 9 bases in between. This CDR3 has 13 amino acids. CDR3 in DNA: TGTGCCAGCAGTTTAGATGTCTGGGATGGCTACACCTTC. Protein sequence: CASSLDVWDGYTF.

The chain uses TRBV20-1 and TRBJ1-1; 8 bases map to TRBD1. V lost 6 bases to trimming and J lost 5 bases; unmatched junction nucleotides: 11. Germline CDR1 is DFQATT and CDR2 is SNEGSKA (reference sequence). The CDR3 contains 14 residues. CDR3 DNA sequence: TGCAGTGCGAGAACCGGGACAGGAGGGACTGAAGCTTTCTTT. It is translated as CSARTGTGGTEAFF.

The CDR3 sequence is CASSMSDTETQYF. The CDR3 DNA reads as TGTGCCAGTAGTATGAGCGACACCGAGACCCAGTACTTC. The chain combines TRBV19 with TRBJ2-5; D not resolved. Germline V gene sequence: CDR1 LNHDA, CDR2 SQIVND (reference sequence). CDR3 length equals 13 residues. Trimming stripped 3 bases from V and 5 bases from J, with 10 bases between.

This clonotype was found a few times. The CDR3: CSARDGGGQPQHF. CDR3 sequence (DNA): TGCAGTGCTAGAGATGGGGGGGGCCAGCCCCAGCATTTT. V gene TRBV20-1 combines with J gene TRBJ1-5; maybe TRBD1 (6 bases). Germline CDR1 reads DFQATT; CDR2 reads SNEGSKA (reference sequence). Trimming pared 0 bases from V and 7 bases from J, leaving 10 bases between. This CDR3 contains 13 residues.

The chain combines TRBV20-1 with TRBJ1-6, with TRBD1 identical over 10 bases. The CDR3 sequence is 15 residues long. J was trimmed by 6 bases and V by 6 bases; bases with no gene match: 8. Per the germline V gene, CDR1 is DFQATT and CDR2 is SNEGSKA (reference sequence). This CDR3 reads CSAPWGTGVNSPLHF. The CDR3, as DNA: TGCAGTGCCCCTTGGGGGACAGGGGTTAATTCACCCCTCCACTTT.